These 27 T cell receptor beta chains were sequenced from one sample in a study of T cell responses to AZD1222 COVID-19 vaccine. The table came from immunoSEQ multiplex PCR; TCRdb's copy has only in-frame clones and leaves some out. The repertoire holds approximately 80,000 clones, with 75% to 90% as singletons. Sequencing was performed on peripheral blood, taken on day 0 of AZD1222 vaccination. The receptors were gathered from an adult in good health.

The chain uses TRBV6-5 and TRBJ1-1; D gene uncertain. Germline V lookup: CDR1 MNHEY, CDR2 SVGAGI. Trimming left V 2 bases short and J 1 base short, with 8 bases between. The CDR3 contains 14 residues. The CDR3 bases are TGTGCCAGCAGTTACGGTGGTGGGAACACTGAAGCTTTCTTT. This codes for CASSYGGGNTEAFF.

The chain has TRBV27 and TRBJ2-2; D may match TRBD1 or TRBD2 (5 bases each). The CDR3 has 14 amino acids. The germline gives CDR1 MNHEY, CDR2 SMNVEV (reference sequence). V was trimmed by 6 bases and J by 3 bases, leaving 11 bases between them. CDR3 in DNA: TGTGCCAGCAGGTCGGGACGGCACACCGGGGAGCTGTTTTTT. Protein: CASRSGRHTGELFF.

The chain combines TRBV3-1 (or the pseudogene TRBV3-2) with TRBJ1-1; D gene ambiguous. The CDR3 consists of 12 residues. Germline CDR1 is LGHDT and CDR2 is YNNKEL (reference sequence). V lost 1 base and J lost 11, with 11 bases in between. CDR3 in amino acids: CASSQGGRMAFF. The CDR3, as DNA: TGTGCCAGCAGCCAAGGGGGTCGGATGGCTTTCTTT.

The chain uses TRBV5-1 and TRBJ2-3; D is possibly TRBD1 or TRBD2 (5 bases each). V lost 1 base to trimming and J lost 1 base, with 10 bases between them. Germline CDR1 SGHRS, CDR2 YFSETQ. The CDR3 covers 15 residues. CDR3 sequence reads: CASSLPGRGTDTQYF. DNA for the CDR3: TGCGCCAGCAGCTTGCCGGGGCGGGGCACAGATACGCAGTATTTT. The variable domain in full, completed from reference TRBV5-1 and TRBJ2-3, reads KAGVTQTPRYLIKTRGQQVTLSCSPISGHRSVSWYQQTPGQGLQFLFEYFSETQRNKGNFPGRFSGRQFSNSRSEMNVSTLELGDSALYLCASSLPGRGTDTQYFGPGTRLTVL.

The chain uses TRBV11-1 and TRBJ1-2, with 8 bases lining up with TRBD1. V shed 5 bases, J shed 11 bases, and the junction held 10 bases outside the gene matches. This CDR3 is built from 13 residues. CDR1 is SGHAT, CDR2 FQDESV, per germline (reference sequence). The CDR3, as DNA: TGTGCCAGCAGCCCTTGGACAGGGCACGAGTACACCTTC. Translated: CASSPWTGHEYTF. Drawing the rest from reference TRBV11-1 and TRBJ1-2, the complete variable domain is EAEVAQSPRYKITEKSQAVAFWCDPISGHATLYWYRQILGQGPELLVQFQDESVVDDSQLPKDRFSAERLKGVDSTLKIQPAELGDSAMYLCASSPWTGHEYTFGSGTRLTVV.

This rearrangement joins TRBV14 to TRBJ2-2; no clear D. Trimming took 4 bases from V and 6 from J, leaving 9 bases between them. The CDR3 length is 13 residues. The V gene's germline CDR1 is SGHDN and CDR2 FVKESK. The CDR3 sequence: CASSLPVAGELFF. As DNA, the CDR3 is TGTGCCAGCAGCCTACCAGTGGCCGGGGAGCTGTTTTTT.

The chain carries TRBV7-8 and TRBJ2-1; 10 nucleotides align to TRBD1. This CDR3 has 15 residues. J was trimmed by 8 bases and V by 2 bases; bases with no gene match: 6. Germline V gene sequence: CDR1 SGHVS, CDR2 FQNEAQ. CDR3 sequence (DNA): TGTGCCAGCAGCTTATGGGACAGGGGAGGAGATGAGCAGTTCTTC. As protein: CASSLWDRGGDEQFF.

This chain's CDR3 is CASSLNREAYEQYF. The CDR3, as DNA: TGCGCCAGCAGCTTGAACAGGGAGGCCTACGAGCAGTACTTC. V gene TRBV5-1 combines with J gene TRBJ2-7; D may be TRBD1 or TRBD2 (6 bases each). Germline V CDR1 and CDR2: SGHRS, YFSETQ. This CDR3 has 14 amino acids. Deletions cut 1 base from V and 2 bases from J, with 10 bases between.

The CDR3 nucleotides are TGTGCCAGTACCGGGACAGGGCAGGGCTACACCTTC. Translation gives CASTGTGQGYTF. The J gene is TRBJ1-2, the V gene TRBV19; the match to TRBD1 covers 9 bases. Germline V gene sequence: CDR1 LNHDA, CDR2 SQIVND (reference sequence). The J segment lost 8 bases and the V segment lost 7 bases, leaving 5 bases of the junction unmatched. CDR3 size: 12 residues.

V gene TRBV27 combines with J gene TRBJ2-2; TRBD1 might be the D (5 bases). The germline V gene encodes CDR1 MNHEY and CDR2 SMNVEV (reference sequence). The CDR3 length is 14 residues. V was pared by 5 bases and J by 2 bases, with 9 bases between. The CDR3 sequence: CASSAGLNTGELFF. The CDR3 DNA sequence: TGTGCCAGCAGTGCAGGGCTAAACACCGGGGAGCTGTTTTTT.

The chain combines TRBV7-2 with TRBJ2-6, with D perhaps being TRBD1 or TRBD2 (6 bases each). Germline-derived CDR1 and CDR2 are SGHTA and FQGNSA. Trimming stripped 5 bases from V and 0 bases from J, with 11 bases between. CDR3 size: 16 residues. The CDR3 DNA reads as TGTGCCAGCAGCCCTGAGGGGGGCTCTGGGGCCAACGTCCTGACTTTC. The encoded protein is CASSPEGGSGANVLTF.

CDR3 in amino acids: CASSDDTLNTEAFF. CDR3 coding DNA: TGTGCCAGCAGCGATGACACACTGAACACTGAAGCTTTCTTT. This rearrangement joins TRBV9 to TRBJ1-1; D is unresolved. CDR1 and CDR2 from the germline V gene are SGDLS and YYNGEE. The V end was cut by 3 bases, the J end by 0 bases, with 9 bases between. The CDR3 sequence is 14 residues long.

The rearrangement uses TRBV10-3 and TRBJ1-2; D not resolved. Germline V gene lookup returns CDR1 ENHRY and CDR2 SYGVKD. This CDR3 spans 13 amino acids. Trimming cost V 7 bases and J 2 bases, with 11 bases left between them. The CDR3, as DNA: TGTGCCATCAAGGCCCAGGAGAACTATGGCTACACCTTC. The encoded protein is CAIKAQENYGYTF.

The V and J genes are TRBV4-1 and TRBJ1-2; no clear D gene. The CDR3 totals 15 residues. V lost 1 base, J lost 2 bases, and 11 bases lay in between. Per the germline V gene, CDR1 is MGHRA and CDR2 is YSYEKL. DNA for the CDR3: TGCGCCAGCAGCCAAGGGGAACAGAGAAACTATGGCTACACCTTC. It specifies CASSQGEQRNYGYTF.

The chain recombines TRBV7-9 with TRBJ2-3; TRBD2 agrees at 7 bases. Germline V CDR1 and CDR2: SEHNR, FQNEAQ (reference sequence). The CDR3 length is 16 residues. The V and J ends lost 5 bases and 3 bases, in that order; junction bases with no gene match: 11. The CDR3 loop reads CASSPSPLAATDTQYF. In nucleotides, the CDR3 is TGTGCCAGCAGCCCCTCCCCCCTAGCGGCTACAGATACGCAGTATTTT.

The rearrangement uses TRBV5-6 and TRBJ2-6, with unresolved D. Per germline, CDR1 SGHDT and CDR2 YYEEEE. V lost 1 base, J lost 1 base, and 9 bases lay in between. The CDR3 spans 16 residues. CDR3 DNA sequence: TGTGCCAGCAGCTTGTTAACCGGGTCTGGGGCCAACGTCCTGACTTTC. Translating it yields CASSLLTGSGANVLTF.

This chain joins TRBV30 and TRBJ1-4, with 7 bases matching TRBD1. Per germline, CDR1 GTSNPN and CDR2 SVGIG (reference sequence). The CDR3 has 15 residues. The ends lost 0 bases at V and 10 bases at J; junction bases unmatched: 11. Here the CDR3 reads CAWSVLTGRLLKLFF. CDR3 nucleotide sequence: TGTGCCTGGAGTGTTTTGACAGGGAGGCTGCTAAAACTGTTTTTT.

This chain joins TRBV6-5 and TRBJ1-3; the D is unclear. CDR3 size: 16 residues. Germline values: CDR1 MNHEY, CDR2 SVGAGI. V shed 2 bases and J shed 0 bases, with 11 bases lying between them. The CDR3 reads CASSYRLSSSGNTIYF. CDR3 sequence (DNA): TGTGCCAGCAGTTACAGACTTTCTAGCTCTGGAAACACCATATATTTT.

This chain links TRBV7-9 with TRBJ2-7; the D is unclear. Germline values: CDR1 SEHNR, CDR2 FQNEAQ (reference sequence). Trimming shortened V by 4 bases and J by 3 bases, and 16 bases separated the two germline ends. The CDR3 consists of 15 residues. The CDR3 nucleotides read TGTGCCAGCAGCTCTTCCAGCGTATATCACTACGAGCAGTACTTC. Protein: CASSSSSVYHYEQYF.

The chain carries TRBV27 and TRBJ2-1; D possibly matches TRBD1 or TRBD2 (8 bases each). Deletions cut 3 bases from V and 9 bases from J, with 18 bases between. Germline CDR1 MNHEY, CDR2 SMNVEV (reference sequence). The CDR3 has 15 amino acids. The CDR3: CASSFRQGTRGEQFF. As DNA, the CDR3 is TGTGCCAGCAGTTTTCGACAGGGGACTAGGGGTGAGCAGTTCTTC.

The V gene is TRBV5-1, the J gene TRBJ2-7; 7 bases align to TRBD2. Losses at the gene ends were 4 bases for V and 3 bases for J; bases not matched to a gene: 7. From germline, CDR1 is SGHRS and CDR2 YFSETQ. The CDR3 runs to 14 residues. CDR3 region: CASSRMGLRYEQYF. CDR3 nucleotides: TGCGCCAGCAGCAGAATGGGACTACGCTACGAGCAGTACTTC.

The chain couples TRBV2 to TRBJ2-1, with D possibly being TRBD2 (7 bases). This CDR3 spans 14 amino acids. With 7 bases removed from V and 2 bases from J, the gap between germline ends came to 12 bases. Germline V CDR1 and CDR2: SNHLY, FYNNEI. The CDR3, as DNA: TGTGCCAGCAAGGGGGGGACTACCTACAATGAGCAGTTCTTC. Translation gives CASKGGTTYNEQFF.

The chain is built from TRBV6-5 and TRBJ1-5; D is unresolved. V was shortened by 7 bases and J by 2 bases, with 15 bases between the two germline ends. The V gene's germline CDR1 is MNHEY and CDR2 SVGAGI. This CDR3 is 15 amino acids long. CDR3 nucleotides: TGTGCCAGCAACGCGGACTCCTCTGGCAATCAGCCCCAGCATTTT. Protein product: CASNADSSGNQPQHF.

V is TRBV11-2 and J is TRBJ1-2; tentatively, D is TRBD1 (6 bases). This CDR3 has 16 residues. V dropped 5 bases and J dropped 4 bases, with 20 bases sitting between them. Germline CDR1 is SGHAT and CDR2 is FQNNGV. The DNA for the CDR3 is TGTGCCAGCAGCGAACCCCCGGGGGCGATCGGCTATGGCTACACCTTC. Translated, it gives CASSEPPGAIGYGYTF.

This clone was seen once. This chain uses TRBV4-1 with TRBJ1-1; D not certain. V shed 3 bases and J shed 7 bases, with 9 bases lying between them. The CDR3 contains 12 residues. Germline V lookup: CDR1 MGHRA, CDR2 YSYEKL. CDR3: CASSQRGYEAFF. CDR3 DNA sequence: TGCGCCAGCAGCCAGAGAGGGTATGAAGCTTTCTTT.

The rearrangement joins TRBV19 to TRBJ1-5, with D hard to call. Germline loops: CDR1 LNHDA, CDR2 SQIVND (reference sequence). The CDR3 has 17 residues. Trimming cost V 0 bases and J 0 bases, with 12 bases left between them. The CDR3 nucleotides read TGTGCCAGTAGTATAGATCCCTGGACGGCTAGCAATCAGCCCCAGCATTTT. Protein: CASSIDPWTASNQPQHF.

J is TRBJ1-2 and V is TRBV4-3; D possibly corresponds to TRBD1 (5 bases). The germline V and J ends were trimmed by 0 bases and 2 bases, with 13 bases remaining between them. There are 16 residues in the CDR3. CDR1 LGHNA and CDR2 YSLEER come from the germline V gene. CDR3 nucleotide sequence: TGCGCCAGCAGCCAAGAGGGGCAGGCGATCAACTATGGCTACACCTTC. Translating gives CASSQEGQAINYGYTF.